Below are 18 T cell receptor beta chains sequenced from a single sample in a study of spatial heterogeneity in lung cancer. Study results and caveats: Tumoral mutation counts were tracked by counts of expanded intratumoral alpha and beta TCRs.

Their recognized antigens are unknown. Specified time point: sample taken at primary tumor resection. TCRdb re-analysed the 5' RACE reads in MiXCR, keeping a single row per CDR3 protein. The data contain over 8,500 distinct CDR3 sequences, around 5.2% of them singletons. The material was lung tumor tissue, obtained at surgery. The receptors shown here come from a male donor with early-stage non-small cell lung cancer.

By share, this clonotype ranks as medium-sized. This beta chain is off target for a library built for alpha chains, so its abundance means little. The V gene is TRBV10-1, the J gene TRBJ2-3; TRBD2 matches 8 bases. Trimming cost V 5 bases and J 0 bases; bases outside gene matches: 1. Germline V gene lookup returns CDR1 WNHNN and CDR2 SYGVQD (reference sequence). This CDR3 region has 14 residues. The CDR3 DNA reads as TGCGCCAGCAGTCTAGCGGGTAGCACAGATACGCAGTATTTT. As protein: CASSLAGSTDTQYF.

This clonotype has ten or more counts. Because this beta chain is a stray read in a library intended to capture alpha chains, its abundance should not be given much weight. V and J are TRBV29-1 and TRBJ1-2; D possibly corresponds to TRBD1 (5 bases). V lost 4 bases, J lost 9 bases, and 15 bases lay in between. The CDR3 length is 12 residues. The V gene's germline CDR1 is SQVTM and CDR2 ANQGSEA. The CDR3 is CSVVGWGDSYTF. The CDR3 DNA reads TGCAGCGTTGTGGGGTGGGGCGACAGCTACACCTTC.

Note on this clonotype: This beta chain is a stray sequence in a library constructed for alpha chains; its clone size is not meaningful. Written as DNA, the CDR3 is TGTGCCAGCTCACCACCTCAGGCTAGCGGGAGAAACGGAAACATTCAGTACTTC. As protein: CASSPPQASGRNGNIQYF. J is TRBJ2-4 and V is TRBV18; 10 nucleotides line up with TRBD2. V dropped 0 bases and J dropped 6; count of bases not matched to a gene: 11. The V gene's germline CDR1 is KGHSH and CDR2 LQKENI. The CDR3 is made up of 18 amino acids.

This clonotype was observed at least ten times. This beta chain appears as a stray read in a library generated for alpha chains; its size is not informative. The genes are TRBV5-1 and TRBJ2-2, with D possibly TRBD2 on 5 matching bases. Trimming pared 4 bases from V and 5 bases from J, leaving 15 bases between. The CDR3 sequence is 15 residues long. Germline V gene data show CDR1 as SGHRS and CDR2 as YFSETQ. CDR3 amino acids: CASSPRAEWTGELFF. The DNA for the CDR3 is TGCGCCAGCAGCCCGAGGGCGGAGTGGACCGGGGAGCTGTTTTTT.

This clonotype showed up many times. This beta chain slipped into a library made for alpha chains as a stray read, so its size is not meaningful. The V call is TRBV18, the J call TRBJ1-5; D perhaps matches TRBD1 (5 bases). The CDR3 contains 12 residues. From germline, CDR1 is KGHSH and CDR2 LQKENI. V was trimmed by 3 bases and J by 9 bases, leaving 9 bases between them. The CDR3 region has the DNA TGTGCCAGCTCACCCGGGGGATCGCCCCAGCATTTT. This gives the protein CASSPGGSPQHF.

A few counts support this clonotype. This beta chain was picked up by a library intended for alpha chains and is off target, so its count carries little meaning. The chain links TRBV29-1 to TRBJ2-1; no reliable D call. This CDR3 has 13 residues. From germline, CDR1 is SQVTM and CDR2 ANQGSEA. V was shortened by 4 bases and J by 0 bases, with 7 bases between the two germline ends. CDR3 sequence (DNA): TGCAGCGTTGGTAGCCGCTCCTACAATGAGCAGTTCTTC. Protein: CSVGSRSYNEQFF.

By frequency in the sample, this clonotype is medium-sized (0.01 to 0.1%). Because this beta chain is a stray read in a library intended to capture alpha chains, its abundance should not be given much weight. The chain is built from TRBV12-3 or TRBV12-4 and TRBJ1-5; D unclear. The CDR3 is 12 residues long. Trimming left V 6 bases short and J 0 bases short, with 3 bases between. In DNA, the CDR3 is TGTGCCAGCAGCAATAGCAATCAGCCCCAGCATTTT. It specifies CASSNSNQPQHF.

This clonotype was found many times. Since it is a stray read in a library aimed at alpha chains, this beta chain has a size that is not meaningful. The rearrangement links TRBV4-2 to TRBJ1-4; 9 bases fit TRBD1. With 0 bases clipped from V and 8 bases from J, the junction kept 7 bases outside the gene matches. The CDR3 has 16 amino acids. Germline loops: CDR1 LGHNA, CDR2 YNFKEQ. The CDR3 protein is CASSQENRDRVEKLFF. The CDR3 DNA reads TGTGCCAGCAGCCAAGAAAATAGGGACAGGGTAGAAAAACTGTTTTTT.

This clonotype has a count of ten or more. This CDR3 is missing its conserved last phenylalanine or tryptophan, likely due to a read error. This beta chain appears as a stray read in a library generated for alpha chains; its size is not informative. The chain couples TRBV28 to TRBJ1-1; D unclear. The CDR3 length is 13 residues. CDR1 and CDR2 (germline): MDHEN, SYDVKM. The V and J ends lost 2 bases and 6 bases respectively, with 10 bases between them. The CDR3 nucleotides read TGTGCCAGCAGTTTACCGGGGAGGGCTGAAGCTTTCCTT. It encodes CASSLPGRAEAFL.

Comment on this clonotype: A library prepared for alpha chains yielded this beta chain as an off-target read; its size is of little meaning. J is TRBJ2-1 and V is TRBV6-1; 11 nucleotides agree with TRBD2. Germline-derived CDR1 and CDR2 are MNHNS and SASEGT. The CDR3 consists of 16 residues. V lost 5 bases, J lost 1 base, and 4 bases stayed unmatched. In DNA form, the CDR3 reads TGTGCCAGCAGTAGACTAGCGGGGATATCCTACAATGAGCAGTTCTTC. Its translation: CASSRLAGISYNEQFF.

This clonotype was found many times. This beta chain lies outside the target of a library built for alpha chains; its clone size means little. The chain employs TRBV29-1 and TRBJ2-7; 12 bases line up with TRBD2. The CDR3 sequence is 16 residues long. V lost 7 bases to trimming and J lost 4 bases; unmatched junction nucleotides: 14. Looked up from germline, CDR1 is SQVTM and CDR2 is ANQGSEA. The CDR3 loop reads CSATLQTSGRGYEQYF. For the CDR3, the DNA is TGCAGCGCCACTTTACAGACTAGCGGGAGAGGATACGAGCAGTACTTC.

This clonotype has a count of ten or more. Found in a library prepared for alpha chains, this beta chain is an off-target read, and its abundance has little meaning. The CDR3 nucleotides read TGTGCCAGCAGTACAGGACTCAATCAGCCCCAGCATTTT. This translates into CASSTGLNQPQHF. V gene TRBV6-5 combines with J gene TRBJ1-5, with a weak D call TRBD1 (5 bases). V gave up 5 bases and J gave up 3 bases, with 8 bases separating them. Germline lookup yields CDR1 MNHEY and CDR2 SVGAGI. The CDR3 sequence is 13 residues long.

This clonotype was counted at least ten times. This beta chain lies outside the target of a library built for alpha chains; its clone size means little. CDR3 sequence (DNA): TGCAGCGCAAACAGGGCTAGCGGGAGCACCTACAATGAGCAGTTCTTC. Encoded protein: CSANRASGSTYNEQFF. The V and J genes are TRBV29-1 and TRBJ2-1, with 10 bases lining up with TRBD2. Germline CDR1 reads SQVTM; CDR2 reads ANQGSEA. Trimming cost V 7 bases and J 2 bases; bases outside gene matches: 11. There are 16 residues in the CDR3.

By its share, this clonotype is medium-sized (0.01 to 0.1%). Being off target in a library aimed at alpha chains, this beta chain has a size of little meaning. The chain employs TRBV29-1 and TRBJ1-5; no clear D gene. The CDR3 length is 16 residues. From germline, CDR1 is SQVTM and CDR2 ANQGSEA. V dropped 7 bases and J dropped 0 bases, with 19 bases sitting between them. CDR3 sequence reads: CSAVLSRSDSNQPQHF. As DNA, the CDR3 is TGCAGCGCTGTCTTGAGTCGGAGCGATAGCAATCAGCCCCAGCATTTT.

This clonotype was detected ten times or more. This beta chain came through as a stray read in a library set up for alpha chains, and its size says little. This chain uses TRBV7-2 with TRBJ1-2, with 9 bases fitting TRBD1. Germline CDR1 and CDR2: SGHTA and FQGNSA. The V gene end was trimmed by 10 bases and the J gene end by 5 bases; junction bases not matched to a gene: 14. This CDR3 is 15 amino acids long. This chain's CDR3 is CAITGTGILGYGYTF. The CDR3 nucleotides read TGTGCCATCACCGGGACAGGGATTTTAGGGTATGGCTACACCTTC. The variable domain in full, completed from reference TRBV7-2 and TRBJ1-2, reads GAGVSQSPSNKVTEKGKDVELRCDPISGHTALYWYRQSLGQGLEFLIYFQGNSAPDKSGLPSDRFSAERTGGSVSTLTIQRTQQEDSAVYLCAITGTGILGYGYTFGSGTRLTVV.

This clonotype came up a few times. Because this beta chain is a stray read in a library intended to capture alpha chains, its abundance should not be given much weight. The DNA of the CDR3 is TGTGCCAGCAGCCACTCCGGGACAGGGAAGTACAATGAGCAGTTCTTC. It codes for CASSHSGTGKYNEQFF. The genes are TRBV14 and TRBJ2-1; 9 positions agree with TRBD1. The germline gives CDR1 SGHDN, CDR2 FVKESK. V shed 3 bases and J 4 bases; nucleotides not matched to a gene: 7. The CDR3 is made up of 16 amino acids.

This clonotype has ten or more counts. This beta chain lies outside the target of a library built for alpha chains; its clone size means little. This chain links TRBV6-5 with TRBJ2-1; 8 bases match TRBD2. The CDR3 length is 14 residues. Germline values: CDR1 MNHEY, CDR2 SVGAGI. V lost 5 bases and J lost 6; bases outside the gene matches: 6. Here the CDR3 reads CASSAGLEANEQFF. CDR3 DNA: TGTGCCAGCAGTGCGGGACTAGAGGCCAATGAGCAGTTCTTC.

Many counts were recorded for this clonotype. As an off-target read in a library built for alpha chains, this beta chain has a frequency of little significance. The chain uses TRBV12-3 or TRBV12-4 and TRBJ2-1, with 7 nucleotides matching TRBD1. The V segment lost 4 bases and the J segment 9 bases; nucleotides outside the gene matches: 12. The CDR3 has 15 residues. The CDR3 reads CASSSATGFYGEQFF. CDR3 nucleotide sequence: TGTGCCAGCAGTTCGGCGACAGGGTTTTACGGTGAGCAGTTCTTC.